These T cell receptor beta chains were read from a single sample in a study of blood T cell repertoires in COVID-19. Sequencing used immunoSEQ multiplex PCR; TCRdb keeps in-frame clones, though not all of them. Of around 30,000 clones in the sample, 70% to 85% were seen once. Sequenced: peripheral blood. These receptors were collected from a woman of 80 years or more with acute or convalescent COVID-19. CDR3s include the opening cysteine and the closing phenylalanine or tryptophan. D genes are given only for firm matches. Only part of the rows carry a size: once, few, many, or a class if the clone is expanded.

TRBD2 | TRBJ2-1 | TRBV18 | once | CASSQGLAGVEQFF | TGTGCCAGCTCACAGGGACTAGCGGGAGTAGAGCAGTTCTTC
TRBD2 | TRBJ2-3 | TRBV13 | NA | CASSRGTRGDTDTQYF | TGTGCCAGCAGCCGAGGGACTAGAGGGGACACAGATACGCAGTATTTT
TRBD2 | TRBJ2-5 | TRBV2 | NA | CASRGTGREETQYF | TGTGCCAGCAGGGGGACGGGGAGGGAAGAGACCCAGTACTTC
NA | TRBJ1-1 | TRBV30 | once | CAWSPFVQAQAFF | TGTGCCTGGAGCCCTTTCGTCCAGGCTCAAGCTTTCTTT
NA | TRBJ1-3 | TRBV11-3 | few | CASSSGQPGNTIYF | TGTGCCAGCAGCTCTGGACAGCCTGGAAACACCATATATTTT
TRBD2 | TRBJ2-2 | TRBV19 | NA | CASSPVAGVPGELFF | TGTGCCAGTAGTCCGGTAGCGGGAGTCCCCGGGGAGCTGTTTTTT
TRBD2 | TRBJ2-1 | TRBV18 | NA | CASSPNQRGDEQFF | TGTGCCAGCTCACCCAATCAGCGGGGGGATGAGCAGTTCTTC
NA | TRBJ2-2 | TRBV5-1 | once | CASSHDTTGELFF | TGCGCCAGCAGCCATGACACCACCGGGGAGCTGTTTTTT
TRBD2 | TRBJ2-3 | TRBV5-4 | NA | CASSLGTSGRGVADTQYF | TGTGCCAGCAGCTTGGGGACTAGCGGGAGGGGAGTCGCAGATACGCAGTATTTT
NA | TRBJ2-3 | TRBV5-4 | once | CASSLTGYTDTQYF | TGTGCCAGCAGCCTGACAGGATACACAGATACGCAGTATTTT
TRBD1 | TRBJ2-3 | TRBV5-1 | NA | CASSAAQGASYSDTQYF | TGCGCCAGCAGCGCCGCCCAGGGGGCCTCCTACTCGGATACGCAGTATTTT
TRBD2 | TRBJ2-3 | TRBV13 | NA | CASGGGDTQYF | TGTGCCAGCGGGGGGGGAGATACGCAGTATTTT
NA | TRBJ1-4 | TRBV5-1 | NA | CASSLRGDREKLFF | TGCGCCAGCAGCTTAAGAGGAGATCGTGAAAAACTGTTTTTT
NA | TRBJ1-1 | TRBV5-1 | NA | CASSLYRTNTEAFF | TGCGCCAGCAGCTTGTACAGGACGAACACTGAAGCTTTCTTT
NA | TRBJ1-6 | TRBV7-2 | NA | CASSQGGLFGSEPLHF | TGTGCCAGCAGTCAAGGGGGATTATTTGGATCGGAACCCCTCCACTTT
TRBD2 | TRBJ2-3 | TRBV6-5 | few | CASKGSGRATDTQYF | TGTGCCAGCAAGGGTAGCGGGAGGGCTACAGATACGCAGTATTTT
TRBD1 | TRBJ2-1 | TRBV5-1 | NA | CASSLQGISYNEQFF | TGCGCCAGCAGCTTACAGGGGATATCCTACAATGAGCAGTTCTTC
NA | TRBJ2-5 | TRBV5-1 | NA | CASRGSLGFKETQYF | TGCGCCAGCAGGGGGAGTTTGGGTTTTAAAGAGACCCAGTACTTC
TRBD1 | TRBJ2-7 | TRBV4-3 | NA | CASSQGLTGNYEQYF | TGCGCCAGCAGCCAAGGTCTGACAGGGAACTACGAGCAGTACTTC
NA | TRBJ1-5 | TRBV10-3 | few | CAISEFGTTQPQHF | TGTGCCATCAGTGAGTTCGGGACAACCCAGCCCCAGCATTTT
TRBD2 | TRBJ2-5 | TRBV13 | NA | CASTEREQETQYF | TGTGCCAGCACCGAGCGGGAACAAGAGACCCAGTACTTC
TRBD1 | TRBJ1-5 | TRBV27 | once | CASSSRQGVRQPQHF | TGTGCCAGCAGTTCTCGACAGGGTGTGCGGCAGCCCCAGCATTTT
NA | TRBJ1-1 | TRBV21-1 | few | CASSREGQEVGAFF | TGTGCCAGCAGCAGGGAAGGACAGGAAGTTGGGGCTTTCTTT
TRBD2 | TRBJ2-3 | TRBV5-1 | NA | CASSVGTSGTPSTDTQYF | TGCGCCAGCAGCGTGGGGACTAGCGGTACTCCTAGCACAGATACGCAGTATTTT
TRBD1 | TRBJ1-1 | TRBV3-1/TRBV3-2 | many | CASSQDLLTGGGMNTEAFF | TGTGCCAGCAGCCAAGACCTGCTTACAGGGGGGGGAATGAACACTGAAGCTTTCTTT
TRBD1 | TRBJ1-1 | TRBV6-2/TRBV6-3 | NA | CASSYPIPGGTEAFF | TGTGCCAGCAGTTACCCCATTCCAGGGGGCACTGAAGCTTTCTTT
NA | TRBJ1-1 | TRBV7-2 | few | CASSPRGRVNTEAFF | TGTGCCAGCAGCCCGCGCGGCAGGGTGAACACTGAAGCTTTCTTT
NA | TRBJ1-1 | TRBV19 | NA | CASSTPGHTEAFF | TGTGCCAGTAGTACCCCGGGTCACACTGAAGCTTTCTTT
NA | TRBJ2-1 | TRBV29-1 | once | CSVAYTDNEQFF | TGCAGCGTGGCCTATACAGACAATGAGCAGTTCTTC
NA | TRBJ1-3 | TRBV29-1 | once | CSAGEGNTIYF | TGCAGCGCCGGGGAGGGAAACACCATATATTTT
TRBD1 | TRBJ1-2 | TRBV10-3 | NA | CAITRQGANVAPYGYTF | TGTGCCATCACTAGACAGGGGGCGAACGTGGCCCCCTATGGCTACACCTTC
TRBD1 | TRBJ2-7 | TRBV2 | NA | CASSGQGLYEQYF | TGTGCCAGCAGTGGACAGGGTCTCTACGAGCAGTACTTC
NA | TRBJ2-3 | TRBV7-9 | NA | CASSLVQVTSTDTQYF | TGTGCCAGCAGCTTAGTACAGGTCACTAGCACAGATACGCAGTATTTT
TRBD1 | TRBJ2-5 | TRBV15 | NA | CATSIAGQGGETQYF | TGTGCCACCAGCATCGCCGGACAGGGTGGGGAGACCCAGTACTTC
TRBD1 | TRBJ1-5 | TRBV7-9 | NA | CASSLAGGQGGQPQHF | TGTGCCAGCAGCTTAGCCGGGGGACAGGGCGGACAGCCCCAGCATTTT
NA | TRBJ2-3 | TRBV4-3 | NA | CASSQRRQYTDTQYF | TGCGCCAGCAGCCAAAGGAGACAGTACACAGATACGCAGTATTTT
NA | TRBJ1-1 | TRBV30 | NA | CAWRTGVTEAFF | TGTGCCTGGAGAACGGGGGTAACTGAAGCTTTCTTT
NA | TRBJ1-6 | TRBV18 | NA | CASSSREDSPLHF | TGTGCCAGCTCATCCCGGGAGGATTCACCCCTCCACTTT
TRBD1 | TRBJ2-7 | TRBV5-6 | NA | CASRRSPGQGTYEQYF | TGTGCCAGCCGCCGGTCTCCGGGACAGGGGACCTACGAGCAGTACTTC
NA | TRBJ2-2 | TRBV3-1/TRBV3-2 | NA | CASSFTGGELFF | TGTGCCAGCAGCTTCACGGGGGGGGAGCTGTTTTTT
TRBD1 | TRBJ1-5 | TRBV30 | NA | CAWSYRGGQPQHF | TGTGCCTGGAGCTACAGGGGAGGTCAGCCCCAGCATTTT
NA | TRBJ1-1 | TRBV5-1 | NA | CASSPQGLATEAFF | TGCGCCAGCAGCCCGCAGGGGTTGGCCACTGAAGCTTTCTTT
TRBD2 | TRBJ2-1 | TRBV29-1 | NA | CSVERLAGGWTYNEQFF | TGCAGCGTTGAGCGACTAGCGGGAGGGTGGACCTACAATGAGCAGTTCTTC
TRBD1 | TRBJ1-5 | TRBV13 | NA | CASSSRDDRVGGNQPQHF | TGTGCCAGCAGCTCTAGGGACGACAGGGTTGGAGGCAATCAGCCCCAGCATTTT
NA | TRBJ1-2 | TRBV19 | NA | CASSMKEGLGYTF | TGTGCCAGTAGTATGAAGGAGGGCCTTGGCTACACCTTC
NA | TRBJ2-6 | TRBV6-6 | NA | CASSHFPFGRDSGANVLTF | TGTGCCAGCAGCCACTTTCCCTTCGGACGGGACTCTGGGGCCAACGTCCTGACTTTC